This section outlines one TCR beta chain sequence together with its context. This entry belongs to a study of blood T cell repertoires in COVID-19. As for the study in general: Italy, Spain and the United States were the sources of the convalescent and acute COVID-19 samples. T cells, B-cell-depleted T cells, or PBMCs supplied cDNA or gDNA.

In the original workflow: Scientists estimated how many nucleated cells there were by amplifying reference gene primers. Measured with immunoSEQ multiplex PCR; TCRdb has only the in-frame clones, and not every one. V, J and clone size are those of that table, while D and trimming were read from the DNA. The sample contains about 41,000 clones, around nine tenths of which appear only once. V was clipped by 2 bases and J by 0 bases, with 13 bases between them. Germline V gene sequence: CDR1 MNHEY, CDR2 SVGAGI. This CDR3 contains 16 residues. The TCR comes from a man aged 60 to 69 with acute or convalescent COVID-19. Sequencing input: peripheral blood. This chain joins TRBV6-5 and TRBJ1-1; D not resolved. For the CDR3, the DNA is TGTGCCAGCAGTTACAATATTGGCAACATGAACACTGAAGCTTTCTTT. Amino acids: CASSYNIGNMNTEAFF.